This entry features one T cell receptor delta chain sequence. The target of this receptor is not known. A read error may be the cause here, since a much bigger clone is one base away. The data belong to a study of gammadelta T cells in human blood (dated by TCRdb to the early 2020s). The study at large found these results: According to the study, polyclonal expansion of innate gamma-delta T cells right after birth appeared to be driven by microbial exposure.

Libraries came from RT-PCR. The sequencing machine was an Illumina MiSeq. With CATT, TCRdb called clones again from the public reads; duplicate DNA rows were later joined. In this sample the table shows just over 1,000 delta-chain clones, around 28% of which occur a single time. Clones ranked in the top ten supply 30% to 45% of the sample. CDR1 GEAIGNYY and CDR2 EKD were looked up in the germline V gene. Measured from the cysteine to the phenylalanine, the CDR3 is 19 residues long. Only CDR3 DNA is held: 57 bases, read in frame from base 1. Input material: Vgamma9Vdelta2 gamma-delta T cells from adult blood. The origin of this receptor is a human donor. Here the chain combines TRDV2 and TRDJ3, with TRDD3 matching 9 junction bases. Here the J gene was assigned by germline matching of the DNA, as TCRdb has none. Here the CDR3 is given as CACDTLGDSSSWDTRQMFF. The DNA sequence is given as TGTGCCTGTGACACCCTGGGGGATTCCAGCTCCTGGGACACTCGACAGATGTTTTTC.